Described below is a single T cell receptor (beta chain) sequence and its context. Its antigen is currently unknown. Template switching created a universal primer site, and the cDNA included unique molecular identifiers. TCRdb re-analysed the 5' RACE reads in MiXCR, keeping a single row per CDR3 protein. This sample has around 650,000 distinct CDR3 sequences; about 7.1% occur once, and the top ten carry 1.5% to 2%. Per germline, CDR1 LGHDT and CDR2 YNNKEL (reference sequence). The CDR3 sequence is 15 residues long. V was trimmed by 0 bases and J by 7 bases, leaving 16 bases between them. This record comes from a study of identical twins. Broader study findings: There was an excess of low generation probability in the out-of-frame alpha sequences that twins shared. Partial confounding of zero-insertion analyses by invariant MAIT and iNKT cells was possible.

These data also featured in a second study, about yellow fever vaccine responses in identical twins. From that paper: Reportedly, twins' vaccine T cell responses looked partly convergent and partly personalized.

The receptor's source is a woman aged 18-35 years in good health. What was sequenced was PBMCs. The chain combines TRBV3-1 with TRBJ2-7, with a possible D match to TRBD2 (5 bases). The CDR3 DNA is TGTGCCAGCAGCCAAGACCAGCTAGCTCTGAGGGAGCAGTACTTC. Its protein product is CASSQDQLALREQYF.